These 18 T cell receptor beta chains share one sample of origin, sequenced in a study of regulatory T cells in long-lasting Graves disease. According to the study, TCR beta libraries were built with iRepertoire HTBI primers and CDR3-region Arm-PCR. TCRdb reprocessed the multiplex PCR reads via MiXCR and lists one record per CDR3 protein. Of about 430,000 distinct CDR3 sequences in the sample, roughly a fifth were seen once. Indicated time point: persistent/refractory GD, antithyroid drugs over 5 years with positive TRAb. PBMC RNA served as the TCR library source. Material: peripheral blood mononuclear cells (PBMCs), obtained when the disease was refractory, from a patient treated with antithyroid drugs. These receptors all come from a female donor with Graves disease.

This clonotype was seen repeatedly, ten times or more. V usage is TRBV28 and J usage is TRBJ2-2, with D tentatively TRBD2 (5 bases). Per germline, CDR1 MDHEN and CDR2 SYDVKM. The V and J ends lost 3 bases and 7 bases respectively, with 9 bases between them. CDR3 length: 13 amino acids. CDR3 in amino acids: CASSLAGGGELFF. The CDR3 DNA is TGTGCCAGCAGTTTGGCGGGCGGCGGGGAGCTGTTTTTT.

The chain combines TRBV5-6 with TRBJ2-3; TRBD1 aligns across 7 bases. This CDR3 region has 14 residues. V dropped 3 bases and J dropped 2; count of bases not matched to a gene: 3. Germline CDR1 SGHDT, CDR2 YYEEEE. CDR3 DNA sequence: TGTGCCAGCAGCTCACAGGGGTTCACAGATACGCAGTATTTT. It yields the protein CASSSQGFTDTQYF. Filled out from reference TRBV5-6 and TRBJ2-3, the complete variable domain reads DAGVTQSPTHLIKTRGQQVTLRCSPKSGHDTVSWYQQALGQGPQFIFQYYEEEERQRGNFPDRFSGHQFPNYSSELNVNALLLGDSALYLCASSSQGFTDTQYFGPGTRLTVL.

V and J are TRBV19 and TRBJ1-5, with D unclear. The V gene lost 4 bases and the J gene lost 3 bases, with 7 bases spanning the gap. The CDR3 runs to 13 residues. CDR1 and CDR2 from the germline V gene are LNHDA and SQIVND (reference sequence). CDR3 loop: CASSTQINQPQHF. CDR3 coding DNA: TGTGCCAGTAGTACCCAAATCAATCAGCCCCAGCATTTT.

This clonotype was picked up many times. The chain combines TRBV11-2 with TRBJ2-5; 7 positions match TRBD1. Unmatched junction bases numbered 12, after V lost 4 bases and J lost 4 bases. The CDR3 covers 16 residues. Per the germline V gene, CDR1 is SGHAT and CDR2 is FQNNGV. Here the CDR3 reads CASSSRQGAVGETQYF. CDR3 nucleotide sequence: TGTGCCAGCAGCTCCCGACAGGGAGCCGTCGGAGAGACCCAGTACTTC.

Only a few counts were recorded for this clonotype. This chain links TRBV9 with TRBJ2-7; either TRBD1 or TRBD2 may supply D (6 bases each). The germline V gene has CDR1 SGDLS and CDR2 YYNGEE. V was trimmed by 4 bases and J by 3 bases, leaving 17 bases between them. This CDR3 spans 15 amino acids. CDR3 sequence (DNA): TGTGCCAGCAGCACACAGGGACTTCTGGGCTACGAGCAGTACTTC. Translating it yields CASSTQGLLGYEQYF.

J is TRBJ1-2 and V is TRBV7-9; D is perhaps TRBD1 (6 bases). The CDR3 extends over 14 amino acids. Per the germline V gene, CDR1 is SEHNR and CDR2 is FQNEAQ (reference sequence). V lost 5 bases to trimming and J lost 10 bases, with 20 bases between them. The CDR3 loop is CASSPPFDRWDYTF. The DNA of the CDR3 is TGTGCCAGCAGCCCCCCGTTCGACAGGTGGGACTACACCTTC.

The chain recombines TRBV18 with TRBJ2-5; TRBD2 matches 9 bases. The CDR3 spans 15 residues. The V gene's germline CDR1 is KGHSH and CDR2 LQKENI. V was pared by 3 bases and J by 5 bases, with 7 bases of the junction left unmatched. CDR3 region: CASSPRSGRPETQYF. DNA of the CDR3: TGTGCCAGCTCACCGAGGAGCGGGAGGCCGGAGACCCAGTACTTC.

This clonotype appeared once. The chain joins TRBV10-3 to TRBJ2-7; 10 positions agree with TRBD2. Germline V CDR1 and CDR2: ENHRY, SYGVKD. This CDR3 is built from 16 residues. Trimming cost V 5 bases and J 5 bases; bases outside gene matches: 12. CDR3 nucleotide sequence: TGTGCCATCAGTCATCAAGCGGGAGGGCGGGGGAACGAGCAGTACTTC. Encoded protein: CAISHQAGGRGNEQYF.

The genes are TRBV4-2 and TRBJ2-2, with D unresolved. This CDR3 has 14 amino acids. Germline lookup yields CDR1 LGHNA and CDR2 YNFKEQ. Trimming removed 0 bases at V and 5 bases at J, with 7 bases between. In nucleotides, the CDR3 is TGTGCCAGCAGCCAAGATAGTAGAACCGGGGAGCTGTTTTTT. Its protein is CASSQDSRTGELFF.

This clonotype was picked up many times. The chain is built from TRBV6-2 or TRBV6-3 and TRBJ2-5, with D unresolved. With 0 bases removed from V and 2 bases from J, the gap between germline ends came to 4 bases. Germline values: CDR1 MNHEY, CDR2 SVGEGT. There are 13 residues in the CDR3. For the CDR3, the DNA is TGTGCCAGCAGTTACTCAGATCAAGAGACCCAGTACTTC. Amino acids: CASSYSDQETQYF.

The genes are TRBV20-1 and TRBJ2-7; D is ambiguous. The CDR3 consists of 11 residues. The germline V gene has CDR1 DFQATT and CDR2 SNEGSKA (reference sequence). Trimming cost V 3 bases and J 4 bases, with 7 bases left between them. DNA for the CDR3: TGCAGTGCTAGTCTCATTTACGAGCAGTACTTC. As protein: CSASLIYEQYF.

The chain uses TRBV3-1 and TRBJ2-5; no reliable D call. The CDR3 length is 13 residues. Per germline, CDR1 LGHDT and CDR2 YNNKEL (reference sequence). Between the trimmed V and J ends, which lost 5 bases and 5 bases, there was a span of 12 bases. The CDR3 DNA sequence: TGTGCCAGCAGCAGTTGGCGTGGGGAGACCCAGTACTTC. Translated: CASSSWRGETQYF.

This clonotype was recorded many times. J is TRBJ1-4 and V is TRBV5-5, with D maybe TRBD1 (5 bases). Germline V CDR1 and CDR2: SGHKS, YYEKEE (reference sequence). Trimming cost V 0 bases and J 0 bases, with 9 bases left between them. The CDR3 is 16 amino acids. This CDR3 is CASSLVAGATNEKLFF. Written as DNA, the CDR3 is TGTGCCAGCAGCTTGGTTGCGGGGGCAACTAATGAAAAACTGTTTTTT.

This clonotype came up a few times. The chain has TRBV5-4 and TRBJ2-7, with D hard to call. The germline gives CDR1 SGHNT, CDR2 YYREEE (reference sequence). V was clipped by 0 bases and J by 3 bases, with 10 bases between them. This CDR3 region has 14 residues. The CDR3 loop reads CASSLDGSGYEQYF. The CDR3 DNA sequence: TGTGCCAGCAGCTTGGACGGGTCCGGCTACGAGCAGTACTTC.

This clonotype has ten or more counts. V and J are TRBV30 and TRBJ2-5; D may correspond to TRBD1 or TRBD2 (5 bases each). The germline V and J ends were trimmed by 4 bases and 4 bases, with 19 bases remaining between them. CDR3 length equals 15 residues. Germline lookup yields CDR1 GTSNPN and CDR2 SVGIG (reference sequence). CDR3 sequence: CAWNPRVGTRETQYF. The CDR3 DNA reads TGTGCCTGGAACCCACGGGTTGGGACCAGAGAGACCCAGTACTTC.

Comment on this clonotype: Since no conserved phenylalanine or tryptophan closes the CDR3, a read error is the likely cause. The V and J genes are TRBV6-1 and TRBJ1-2; the match to TRBD1 covers 8 bases. The germline V gene encodes CDR1 MNHNS and CDR2 SASEGT. Trimming removed 5 bases from V and 4 bases from J; junction bases left unmatched: 6. This CDR3 is built from 14 residues. In DNA form, the CDR3 reads TGTGCCAGCAGTACCGAGGGACAGGCCTATGGCTACACCCTC. Translated, it gives CASSTEGQAYGYTL.

This clonotype came up many times. The chain couples TRBV10-3 to TRBJ1-5; TRBD1 aligns across 12 bases. Trimming at V came to 6 bases and at J to 5 bases, leaving 5 bases not matched to a gene. Germline V gives CDR1 ENHRY, CDR2 SYGVKD. CDR3 length: 15 amino acids. CDR3 nucleotides: TGTGCCATCAGCGAGCGGGACAGGGGGCATCAGCCCCAGCATTTT. Protein: CAISERDRGHQPQHF.

This chain joins TRBV29-1 and TRBJ1-2; D might be TRBD1 (5 bases). The CDR3 has 13 residues. V dropped 6 bases and J dropped 2 bases, with 13 bases sitting between them. Germline V gene sequence: CDR1 SQVTM, CDR2 ANQGSEA. This chain's CDR3 is CSVYTGTNYGYTF. CDR3 coding DNA: TGCAGCGTCTACACCGGGACCAACTATGGCTACACCTTC. The full variable domain, with the rest looked up from reference TRBV29-1 and TRBJ1-2, is SAVISQKPSRDICQRGTSLTIQCQVDSQVTMMFWYRQQPGQSLTLIATANQGSEATYESGFVIDKFPISRPNLTFSTLTVSNMSPEDSSIYLCSVYTGTNYGYTFGSGTRLTVV.